This T cell receptor beta chain came from a study of regulatory T cells. Study results and limitations: Patient repertoires had restricted TRB V-J pairs and skewed V and J usage, most in Tregs. Compared with controls, patient regulatory T-cell samples yielded roughly tenfold fewer unique productive reads. Compared with autologous conventional CD4+ cells and control regulatory cells, CD3G-deficient regulatory T cells showed reduced diversity.

Comment on this clone: What it binds is not known.

Regulatory (CD25-high CD127-low) and conventional (CD25-low CD127-high) CD4+ T cells were sorted separately. The PCR used 52 TRBV and 13 TRBJ primers. Repertoires were generated with immunoSEQ multiplex PCR, while TCRdb's copy carries only in-frame clones and drops some. Among about 3,400 clones, around 95% were seen once, and the ten largest hold 3.4%. This CDR3 has 15 residues. V was pared by 3 bases and J by 7 bases, with 9 bases of the junction left unmatched. CDR1 and CDR2 from the germline V gene are SGHDT and YYEEEE. The V gene is TRBV5-6, the J gene TRBJ1-5; 8 positions agree with TRBD1. This TCR was sampled from a young adult with CD3G deficiency. Sequenced: CD4+ Tregs sorted from blood. The CDR3 here is CASSSHRGMGQPQHF. CDR3 DNA sequence: TGTGCCAGCAGCTCTCACAGGGGGATGGGGCAGCCCCAGCATTTT.